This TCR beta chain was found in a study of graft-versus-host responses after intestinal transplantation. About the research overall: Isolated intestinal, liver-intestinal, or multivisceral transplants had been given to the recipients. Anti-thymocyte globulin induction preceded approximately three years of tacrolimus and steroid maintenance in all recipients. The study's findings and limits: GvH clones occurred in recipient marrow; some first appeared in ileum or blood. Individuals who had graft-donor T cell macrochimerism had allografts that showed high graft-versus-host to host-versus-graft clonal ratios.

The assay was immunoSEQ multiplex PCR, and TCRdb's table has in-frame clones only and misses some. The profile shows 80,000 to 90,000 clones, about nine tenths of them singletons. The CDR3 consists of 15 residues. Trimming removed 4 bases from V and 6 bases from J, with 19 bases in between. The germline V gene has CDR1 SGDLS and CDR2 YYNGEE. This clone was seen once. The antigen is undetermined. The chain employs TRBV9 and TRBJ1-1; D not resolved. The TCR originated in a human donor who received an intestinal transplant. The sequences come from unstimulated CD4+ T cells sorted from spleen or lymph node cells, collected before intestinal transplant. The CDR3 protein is CASSPDPEGGAEAFF. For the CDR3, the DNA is TGTGCCAGCAGCCCAGACCCGGAGGGCGGTGCTGAAGCTTTCTTT.